Following are 10 T cell receptor beta chains from one sample sequenced in a study of T cell changes during pregnancy in multiple sclerosis. Measured with immunoSEQ multiplex PCR; TCRdb has only the in-frame clones, and not every one. This table holds more than 80,000 clones, around 93% found once. The sequences come from peripheral blood, collected after pregnancy. The receptors here all came from a female donor with multiple sclerosis, enrolled in a pregnancy study.

V is TRBV6-1 and J is TRBJ2-1, with unresolved D. Germline assignment: CDR1 MNHNS and CDR2 SASEGT. Trimming shortened V by 2 bases and J by 8 bases, and 16 bases separated the two germline ends. This CDR3 has 15 amino acids. Here the CDR3 reads CASSEFRARWDEQFF. Here the CDR3 DNA reads TGTGCCAGCAGTGAATTCCGAGCTAGATGGGATGAGCAGTTCTTC.

V usage is TRBV19 and J usage is TRBJ2-1; 9 positions match TRBD1. This CDR3 spans 16 amino acids. Germline loops: CDR1 LNHDA, CDR2 SQIVND (reference sequence). Trimming at V came to 6 bases and at J to 5 bases, leaving 11 bases not matched to a gene. The CDR3 DNA follows: TGTGCCAGTAGCCGAGGCGGGACAGGGACGGACAATGAGCAGTTCTTC. Its translation: CASSRGGTGTDNEQFF.

The chain uses TRBV10-1 and TRBJ1-4, with a tentative D call TRBD1 (5 bases). The CDR3 extends over 18 amino acids. CDR1 and CDR2 from the germline V gene are WNHNN and SYGVQD (reference sequence). Trimming took 5 bases from V and 0 from J, leaving 19 bases between them. The CDR3 protein is CASSCVPQGLATNEKLFF. CDR3 nucleotide sequence: TGCGCCAGCAGTTGTGTCCCGCAGGGTCTCGCAACTAATGAAAAACTGTTTTTT.

This rearrangement joins TRBV6-6 to TRBJ1-1; a weak D match, TRBD1 (5 bases). CDR1 and CDR2 from the germline V gene are MNHNY and SVGAGI (reference sequence). The CDR3 consists of 13 residues. V lost 7 bases and J lost 5, with 14 bases in between. The CDR3 nucleotides read TGTGCCAGCACTGGGGCTGGGAGGACTGAAGCTTTCTTT. It specifies CASTGAGRTEAFF.

The chain combines TRBV13 with TRBJ2-1; 7 bases align to TRBD2. J lost 7 bases, V lost 3 bases, and 12 bases had no gene match. The CDR3 totals 16 residues. Germline V lookup: CDR1 PRHDT, CDR2 FYEKMQ (reference sequence). Written as DNA, the CDR3 is TGTGCCAGCAGCTTCACGGGGCGGGAGCGAGGGAATGAGCAGTTCTTC. It is translated as CASSFTGRERGNEQFF.

The J gene is TRBJ2-1, the V gene TRBV15; no reliable D call. This CDR3 spans 13 amino acids. The V end was cut by 5 bases, the J end by 4 bases, with 9 bases between. Germline lookup yields CDR1 LNHNV and CDR2 YYDKDF (reference sequence). The CDR3 region is CATSLGLYNEQFF. The CDR3 DNA is TGTGCCACCAGCCTGGGCCTATACAATGAGCAGTTCTTC.

V gene TRBV30 combines with J gene TRBJ1-4, with a weak D call TRBD1 (5 bases). This CDR3 is 17 amino acids long. V was cut by 2 bases and J by 8 bases, with 24 bases left in between. Per the germline V gene, CDR1 is GTSNPN and CDR2 is SVGIG (reference sequence). DNA for the CDR3: TGTGCCTGGAGTCTCCGGCAGGGAGGAGATGGGGGGGAAAAACTGTTTTTT. It yields the protein CAWSLRQGGDGGEKLFF.

The V and J genes are TRBV14 and TRBJ1-1, with D possibly being TRBD1 (5 bases). The germline gives CDR1 SGHDN, CDR2 FVKESK. The CDR3 length is 16 residues. The germline V and J ends were trimmed by 6 bases and 4 bases, with 21 bases remaining between them. The chain's CDR3 is CASRFYAAGKGTEAFF. Here the CDR3 DNA reads TGTGCCAGCAGATTTTACGCAGCAGGGAAGGGCACTGAAGCTTTCTTT.

The CDR3, as DNA: TGTGCCAGCACGAGCGTCACTGAAGCTTTCTTT. Its translation is CASTSVTEAFF. The chain uses TRBV28 and TRBJ1-1; D is undetermined. The CDR3 spans 11 residues. The germline CDR1 and CDR2 sequences are MDHEN and SYDVKM. Trimming left V 7 bases short and J 4 bases short, with 7 bases between. Full variable domain (missing parts from reference TRBV28 and TRBJ1-1): DVKVTQSSRYLVKRTGEKVFLECVQDMDHENMFWYRQDPGLGLRLIYFSYDVKMKEKGDIPEGYSVSREKKERFSLILESASTNQTSMYLCASTSVTEAFFGQGTRLTVV.

This sequence joins TRBV9 and TRBJ1-2, with D unresolved. This CDR3 contains 15 residues. Looked up from germline, CDR1 is SGDLS and CDR2 is YYNGEE. Trimming left V 4 bases short and J 1 base short, with 14 bases between. CDR3: CASSPRSEVNYGYTF. The CDR3 bases are TGTGCCAGCAGCCCCCGTTCGGAGGTTAACTATGGCTACACCTTC.